The 8 T cell receptor beta chains presented below share a single source sample, sequenced in a study of sequential checkpoint blockade in melanoma. Some clones are missing from TCRdb's copy, which holds only in-frame ones; the method was immunoSEQ multiplex PCR. The table lists 7,700 or so clones, 50% to 75% of them singletons. Treatment specified: randomized to nivolumab then ipilimumab (arm A) or the reverse (arm B). Source: CD8+ T cells sorted from blood (inferred from file names), taken from a patient given nivolumab and ipilimumab in sequence. The receptor set was obtained from a human donor with melanoma.

J is TRBJ2-5 and V is TRBV14, with D uncertain. The last part of the DNA fits TRBJ2-7 better; the J call may be wrong. The germline V gene has CDR1 SGHDN and CDR2 FVKESK. This CDR3 spans 14 amino acids. The CDR3 region has the DNA TGTGCCAGCAGCCAAGAAAGCCTATCCTACGAGCAGTACTTC. It translates to CASSQESLSYEQYF.

V gene TRBV28 combines with J gene TRBJ1-3; D is unresolved. The CDR3 length is 14 residues. The germline V and J ends were trimmed by 5 bases and 6 bases, with 14 bases remaining between them. Germline V lookup: CDR1 MDHEN, CDR2 SYDVKM. The CDR3 bases are TGTGCCAGCAGTCCCCGTGGGCCGCTAAACACCATATATTTT. The encoded protein is CASSPRGPLNTIYF.

V usage is TRBV28 and J usage is TRBJ2-7, with a tentative D call TRBD2 (6 bases). The CDR3 has 15 residues. The ends were cut back, 6 bases at V and 7 bases at J, with 22 bases in the middle. Germline V gives CDR1 MDHEN, CDR2 SYDVKM. The CDR3 bases are TGTGCCAGCAGCTCTACCCCGGGACTCCAAAGGGAGCAGTACTTC. This codes for CASSSTPGLQREQYF.

This clone was counted a few times. V is TRBV12-2 and J is TRBJ1-3; the table's D call of TRBD1 was not tested on the DNA. TRBV12-2 is a listed pseudogene. This CDR3 spans 17 amino acids. CDR3 sequence reads: CASRNITGTDSGNTIYF. The CDR3 DNA follows: TGTGCAAGTCGAAATATTACCGGGACAGACTCTGGAAACACCATATATTTT.

The chain combines TRBV11-2 with TRBJ2-7; 15 bases align to TRBD2. The germline CDR1 and CDR2 sequences are SGHAT and FQNNGV. V gave up 3 bases and J gave up 4 bases; unmatched junction bases: 4. The length of the CDR3 is 16 residues. The CDR3 coding sequence is TGTGCCAGCAGCTTCCCGGGACTAGCGGGAGGATACGAGCAGTACTTC. This encodes CASSFPGLAGGYEQYF.

The chain links TRBV5-6 to TRBJ2-7; D unresolved. Germline V gives CDR1 SGHDT, CDR2 YYEEEE. The CDR3 has 13 residues. V dropped 4 bases and J dropped 7 bases, with 15 bases sitting between them. This CDR3 is CASSKLYEIEQYF. The CDR3 DNA reads TGTGCCAGCAGCAAACTGTACGAGATTGAGCAGTACTTC.

This clone was recorded a few times. J is TRBJ1-1 and V is TRBV2; 10 bases fit TRBD1. Germline CDR1 SNHLY, CDR2 FYNNEI. Trimming at V came to 6 bases and at J to 4 bases, leaving 5 bases not matched to a gene. The CDR3 runs 14 residues. DNA for the CDR3: TGTGCCAGCAGGGGGGACAGGGGAGGCACTGAAGCTTTCTTT. This codes for CASRGDRGGTEAFF.

The genes are TRBV28 and TRBJ2-7; 9 nucleotides match TRBD2. The trim removed 5 bases at V and 0 bases at J, leaving 2 bases unmatched. This CDR3 contains 14 residues. Germline V gene data show CDR1 as MDHEN and CDR2 as SYDVKM. The DNA of the CDR3 is TGTGCCAGCAGTCCTAGCGGGGCCTCCTACGAGCAGTACTTC. It translates to CASSPSGASYEQYF.